The clone carrying this T cell receptor beta chain was detected a few times. What it binds is unknown. Generation of TCR cDNA used 5'RACE template switching (which added a universal primer site and UMIs). MiXCR was run by TCRdb on the 5' RACE reads, yielding one entry per CDR3 protein. The table has about 300,000 distinct CDR3 sequences, approximately 4% seen once. This record belongs to a study of T cells after yellow fever vaccination. The CDR3 contains 15 residues. V dropped 3 bases and J dropped 0; count of bases not matched to a gene: 7. Germline loops: CDR1 DFQATT, CDR2 SNEGSKA (reference sequence). Study results and limitations: FACS-sorted repertoires might harbor abundant contaminating clonotypes from the bulk population.

The chain has TRBV20-1 and TRBJ2-7; TRBD1 agrees at 8 bases. The sequenced sample was PBMCs, obtained 5 days after the yellow fever booster vaccination. The clonotype comes from a young man who received the YFV17D yellow fever vaccine. CDR3 nucleotides: TGCAGTGCTAGGATTTGGGACAGGCTCTCCTACGAGCAGTACTTC. Protein: CSARIWDRLSYEQYF.